The subject of this entry is one T cell receptor (beta chain). Its target antigen remains unknown. No base quality information exists; no much larger clone differs at one position. The CDR3 has 14 amino acids, counting the end cysteine and phenylalanine. CDR3 DNA only is kept here, 42 bases in frame from base 1. Reading the germline V gene gives CDR1 MDHEN and CDR2 SYDVKM. V loses 6 bases, J loses 2 bases, and the germline ends lie 10 bases apart. The sample is drawn from a study of blood T cells in healthy people across ages (dated by TCRdb to between 2014 and 2017). The study in broad terms: In model experiments, template switching captured about one uniquely barcoded TCR beta cDNA molecule for every two T cells. Using deep sequencing normalized with unique cDNA molecular identifiers, the study measured how TCR beta repertoire diversity changes with age. Four age groups were formed from the donors: young (average about 17 years), middle-aged (approximately 39), aged (approximately 60) and long-lived (82). To avoid experimental bias, donors of different ages were spread randomly across the sequencing lanes. For two donors (one aged 18 to 29 and one aged 80 or older), the study analyzed two additional independent replicas of 1 million unique cDNA reads from the same blood draw.

The library relied on 5' RACE. The run used an Illumina HiSeq 2500. A second PCR of roughly 7 to 11 cycles was performed with a sample-barcoded 5' primer and a J-beta primer mix. A template-switch 5' adaptor carrying 12 random nucleotides introduced a unique molecular identifier onto each TCR beta cDNA molecule. At least 3 million CDR3-containing paired-end reads were obtained from each sample. The Mint cDNA synthesis kit, primed by a TRBC-specific oligonucleotide, was used to synthesize first-strand cDNA from all RNA. Following uracil-DNA glycosylase treatment, all cDNA underwent a first 18-cycle PCR with the universal primers M1SS and BC2_uni_R. The study's processing was this. Each sample was normalized by randomly selecting 1 million high-quality reads, each carrying a distinct molecular identifier. Instead of being binned into consensus sequences, reads with shared molecular identifiers were discarded. MiTCR, with a Q25 quality threshold and the strictest error-elimination algorithm, was used for CDR3 identification, clonotype clustering and error correction. A nonparametric unseen species model using Euler transformation provided a lower-bound estimate of total TCR beta diversity. TCRdb redid the processing of the public reads, applying fastp at Q25 and MiXCR, and retained in-frame beta chains. Identical CDR3 proteins give one entry, which carries the most common genes and DNA. Here the V and J calls rest on TCRdb's processing, not on the authors' analysis. The sample table contains hundreds of thousands of distinct CDR3 sequences; only one count was recorded for 58% of them. The leading ten clones occupy 30% to 40% of the sample.

The 40 or so donors, aged about 6 to 95 years, were systemically healthy Caucasian individuals from Russia. Each donor gave ten milliliters of peripheral blood, collected into EDTA-treated Vacutainer tubes. Ficoll-Paque density-gradient centrifugation was used to isolate PBMCs, with at least 6 million per sample. Total RNA was extracted from PBMCs with Trizol reagent, with at least 6 micrograms obtained per sample. For every donor, flow cytometry on a PBMC aliquot measured the percentage of naive CD45RAhigh/CD27high T cells. What the authors observed across the whole study: Compared with the aged group, the long-lived group had more naive CD4+ T cells, fewer expanded clones and increased TCR diversity, a pattern suggesting age selection. Because the CMV infection status of the donors was unknown, age-related changes in expanded clonotypes may potentially have been confounded. Total diversity estimates from one million sequenced T cells were considered lower bounds and underestimates. There was a strong correlation between observed TCR beta diversity and the percentage of naive T cells measured by flow cytometry. Since profiling was done on bulk unsorted PBMCs, naive and antigen-experienced compartments could not be conclusively compared. Observed TCR beta diversity per million T cells fell roughly linearly with age, and a significant reduction was already apparent by age roughly 40.

Recombination connected TRBV28 to TRBJ2-2; the D gene identity is not certain. This clonotype was sampled from a man between 60 and 70 years old in good health. Sequencing was done on a sample of blood. The nucleotides read TGTGCCAGCAGGCGCCGGGTTAACACCGGGGAGCTGTTTTTT. Translated, it gives CASRRRVNTGELFF. The CDR3, completed at both ends by the reference TRBV28 and TRBJ2-2 genes, gives the full variable domain DVKVTQSSRYLVKRTGEKVFLECVQDMDHENMFWYRQDPGLGLRLIYFSYDVKMKEKGDIPEGYSVSREKKERFSLILESASTNQTSMYLCASRRRVNTGELFFGEGSRLTVL.